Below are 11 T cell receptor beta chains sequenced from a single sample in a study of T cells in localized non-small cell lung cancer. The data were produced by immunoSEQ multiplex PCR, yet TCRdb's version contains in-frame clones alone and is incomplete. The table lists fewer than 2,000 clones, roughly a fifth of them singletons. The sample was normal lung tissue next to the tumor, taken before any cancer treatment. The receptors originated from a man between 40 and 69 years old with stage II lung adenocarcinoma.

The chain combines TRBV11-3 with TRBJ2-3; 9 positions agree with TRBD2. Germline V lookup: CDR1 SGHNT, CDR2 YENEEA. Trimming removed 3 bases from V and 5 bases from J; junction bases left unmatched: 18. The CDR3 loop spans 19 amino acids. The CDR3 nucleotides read TGTGCCAGCAGCTTCCAGGGTATTTATAGCGGGGGTAGAGGAGATACGCAGTATTTT. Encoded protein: CASSFQGIYSGGRGDTQYF. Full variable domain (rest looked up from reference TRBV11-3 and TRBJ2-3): EAGVVQSPRYKIIEKKQPVAFWCNPISGHNTLYWYLQNLGQGPELLIRYENEEAVDDSQLPKDRFSAERLKGVDSTLKIQPAELGDSAVYLCASSFQGIYSGGRGDTQYFGPGTRLTVL.

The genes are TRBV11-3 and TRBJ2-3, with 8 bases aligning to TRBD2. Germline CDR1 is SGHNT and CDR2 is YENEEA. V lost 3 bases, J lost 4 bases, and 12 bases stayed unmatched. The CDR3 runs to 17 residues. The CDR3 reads CASSFGAMGLGSDTQYF. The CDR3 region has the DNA TGTGCCAGCAGCTTTGGGGCCATGGGACTAGGATCAGATACGCAGTATTTT.

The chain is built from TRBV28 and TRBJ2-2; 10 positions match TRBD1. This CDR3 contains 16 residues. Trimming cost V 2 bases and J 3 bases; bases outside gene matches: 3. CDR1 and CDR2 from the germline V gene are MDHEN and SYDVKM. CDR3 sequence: CASSLRGTGDTGELFF. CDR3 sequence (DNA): TGTGCCAGCAGTTTAAGGGGGACAGGGGACACCGGGGAGCTGTTTTTT.

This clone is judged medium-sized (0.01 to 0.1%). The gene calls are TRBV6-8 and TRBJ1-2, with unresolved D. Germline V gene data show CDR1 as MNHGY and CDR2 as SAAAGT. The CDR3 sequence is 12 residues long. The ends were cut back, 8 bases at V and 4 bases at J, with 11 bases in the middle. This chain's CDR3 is CASGNDGYGYTF. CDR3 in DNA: TGTGCCAGCGGGAATGATGGCTATGGCTACACCTTC.

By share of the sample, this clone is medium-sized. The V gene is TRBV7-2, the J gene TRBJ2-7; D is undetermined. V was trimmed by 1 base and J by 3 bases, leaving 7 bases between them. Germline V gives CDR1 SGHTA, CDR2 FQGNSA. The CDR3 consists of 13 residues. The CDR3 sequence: CASSLVLGYEQYV. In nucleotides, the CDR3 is TGTGCCAGCAGCTTAGTTTTGGGCTACGAGCAGTACGTC.

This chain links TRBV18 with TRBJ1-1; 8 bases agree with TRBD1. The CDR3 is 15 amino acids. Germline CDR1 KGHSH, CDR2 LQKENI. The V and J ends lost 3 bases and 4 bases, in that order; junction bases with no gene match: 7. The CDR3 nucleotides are TGTGCCAGCTCACCTATTACGACAGGGGTCACTGAAGCTTTCTTT. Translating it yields CASSPITTGVTEAFF.

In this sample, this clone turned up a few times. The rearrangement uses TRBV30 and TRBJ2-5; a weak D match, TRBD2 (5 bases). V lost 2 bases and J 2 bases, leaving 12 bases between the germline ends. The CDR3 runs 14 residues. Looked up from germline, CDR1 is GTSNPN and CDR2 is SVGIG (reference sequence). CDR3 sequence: CAWSFGAAQETQYF. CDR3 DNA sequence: TGTGCCTGGAGTTTCGGAGCGGCACAAGAGACCCAGTACTTC.

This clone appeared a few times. The chain's CDR3 is CAWSAGGGGYTF. Written as DNA, the CDR3 is TGTGCCTGGAGCGCAGGGGGGGGAGGCTACACCTTC. The chain combines TRBV30 with TRBJ1-2; 7 bases are shared with TRBD1. This CDR3 is built from 12 residues. Trimming took 3 bases from V and 8 from J; bases not matched to a gene: 6. The germline V gene encodes CDR1 GTSNPN and CDR2 SVGIG (reference sequence). Filled out from reference TRBV30 and TRBJ1-2, the complete variable domain reads SQTIHQWPATLVQPVGSPLSLECTVEGTSNPNLYWYRQAAGRGLQLLFYSVGIGQISSEVPQNLSASRPQDRQFILSSKKLLLSDSGFYLCAWSAGGGGYTFGSGTRLTVV.

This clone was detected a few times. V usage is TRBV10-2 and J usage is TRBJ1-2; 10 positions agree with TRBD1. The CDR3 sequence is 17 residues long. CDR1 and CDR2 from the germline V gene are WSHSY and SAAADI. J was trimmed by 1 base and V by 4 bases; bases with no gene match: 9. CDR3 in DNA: TGCGCCAGCAGTGGGGGGAACCGGGACAGGGGTAACTATGGCTACACCTTC. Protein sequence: CASSGGNRDRGNYGYTF.

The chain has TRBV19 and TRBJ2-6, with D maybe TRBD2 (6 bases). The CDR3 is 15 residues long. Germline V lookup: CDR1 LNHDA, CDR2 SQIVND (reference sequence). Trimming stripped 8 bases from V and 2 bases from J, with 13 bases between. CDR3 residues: CASGLGGTGANVLTF. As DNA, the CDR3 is TGTGCCAGTGGCTTGGGGGGAACTGGGGCCAACGTCCTGACTTTC.

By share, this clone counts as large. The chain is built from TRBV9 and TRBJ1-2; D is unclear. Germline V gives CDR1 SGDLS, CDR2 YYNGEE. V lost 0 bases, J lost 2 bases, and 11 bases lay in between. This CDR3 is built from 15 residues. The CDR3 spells CASSVDNRPNYGYTF. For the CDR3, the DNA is TGTGCCAGCAGCGTAGACAACAGACCCAACTATGGCTACACCTTC.